This T cell receptor beta chain was observed in a study of CD8+CD57+ T cells in acquired aplastic anemia. Germline loops: CDR1 ENHRY, CDR2 SYGVKD. The V and J ends lost 5 bases and 0 bases respectively, with 11 bases between them. CDR3 length: 14 amino acids. An expansion of CD8+CD57+ cells by flow cytometry had been shown in patients chosen for sequencing. Template material for TCR beta VDJ and CDR3 profiling consisted of genomic DNA. TCRdb itself ran the reads through MiXCR, one entry per CDR3 protein. Seen here are about 200,000 distinct CDR3 sequences, around three fifths observed once, and the top ten hold about three fifths. The sample holds one count of this clonotype.

The chain couples TRBV10-3 to TRBJ2-7; possibly TRBD1 for D (6 bases). The TCR comes from a human donor with aplastic anemia. Sequencing input: sorted CD4+, CD8+, or CD8+CD57+ T cells (not recorded which) from PBMCs. The CDR3 DNA is TGTGCCATCAGTCGGACAGAGAGCTCCTACGAGCAGTACTTC. As protein: CAISRTESSYEQYF.